Each of the 3 T cell receptor beta chains below was sequenced from the same sample in a study of blood T cell repertoires in COVID-19 (TCRdb year 2020). The protocol used for the library was the immunoSEQ multiplex PCR assay. Drawn from immuneACCESS, this table holds only the in-frame rearrangements with V and J called that TCRdb kept. Clones are partly lost; checked studies trace under half to an unresolved V gene and leave the rest unexplained. This sample lists some 500,000 clones; 85% to 90% were detected once. The ten largest clones add up to 7.5% to 9% of the sample. Material: peripheral blood. These receptors were taken from a woman in her forties or fifties with COVID-19, enrolled during active disease.

In the case of this clone: Other DNA sequences in this specimen translate into the identical CDR3. The chain recombines TRBV6-5 with TRBJ1-1, with D unresolved. The germline V and J ends were trimmed by 4 bases and 4 bases, with 10 bases remaining between them. From germline, CDR1 is MNHEY and CDR2 SVGAGI. The CDR3 is 13 amino acids. The CDR3 nucleotides read TGTGCCAGCAGTTTTAGTCGGGGCACTGAAGCTTTCTTT. Protein product: CASSFSRGTEAFF.

The chain recombines TRBV2 with TRBJ1-2; TRBD1 might be the D (6 bases). Trimming took 4 bases from V and 4 from J, leaving 13 bases between them. Germline V gene data show CDR1 as SNHLY and CDR2 as FYNNEI. This CDR3 spans 14 amino acids. In nucleotides, the CDR3 is TGTGCCAGCAGTGGGACAGTACTTTCCTATGGCTACACCTTC. Translated: CASSGTVLSYGYTF.

V is TRBV27 and J is TRBJ1-2; 7 bases line up with TRBD1. V was pared by 3 bases and J by 4 bases, with 8 bases of the junction left unmatched. The CDR3 runs to 15 residues. Looked up from germline, CDR1 is MNHEY and CDR2 is SMNVEV (reference sequence). The CDR3 reads CASSLIPTGTYGYTF. CDR3 sequence (DNA): TGTGCCAGCAGTTTGATCCCGACAGGGACCTATGGCTACACCTTC.